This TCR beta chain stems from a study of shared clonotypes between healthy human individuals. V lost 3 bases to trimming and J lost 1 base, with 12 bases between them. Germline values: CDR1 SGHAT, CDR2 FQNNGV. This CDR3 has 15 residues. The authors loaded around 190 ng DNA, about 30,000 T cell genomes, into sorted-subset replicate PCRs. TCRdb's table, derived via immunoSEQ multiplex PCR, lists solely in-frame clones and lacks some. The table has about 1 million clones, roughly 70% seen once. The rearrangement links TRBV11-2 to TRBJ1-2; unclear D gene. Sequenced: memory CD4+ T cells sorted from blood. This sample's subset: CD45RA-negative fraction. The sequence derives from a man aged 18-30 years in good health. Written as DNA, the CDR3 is TGTGCCAGCAGCTTGTCGCGGTTTGGTAACTATGGCTACACCTTC. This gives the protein CASSLSRFGNYGYTF.